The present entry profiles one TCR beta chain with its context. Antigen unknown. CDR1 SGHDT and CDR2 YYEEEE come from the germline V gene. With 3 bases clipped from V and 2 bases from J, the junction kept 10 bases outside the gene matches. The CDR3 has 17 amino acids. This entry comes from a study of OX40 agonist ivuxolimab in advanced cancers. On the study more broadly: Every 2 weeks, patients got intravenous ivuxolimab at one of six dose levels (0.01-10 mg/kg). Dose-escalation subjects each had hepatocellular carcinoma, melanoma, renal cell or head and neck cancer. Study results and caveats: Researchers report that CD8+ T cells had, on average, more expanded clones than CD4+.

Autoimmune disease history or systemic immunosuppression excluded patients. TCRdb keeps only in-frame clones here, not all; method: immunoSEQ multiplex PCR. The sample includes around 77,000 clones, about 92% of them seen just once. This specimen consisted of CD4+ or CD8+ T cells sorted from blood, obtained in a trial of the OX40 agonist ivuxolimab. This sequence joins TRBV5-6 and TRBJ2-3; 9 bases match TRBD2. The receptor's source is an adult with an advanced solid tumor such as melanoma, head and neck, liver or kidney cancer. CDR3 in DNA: TGTGCCAGCAGCTCCCGATCGACTAGCGGCAACACAGATACGCAGTATTTT. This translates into CASSSRSTSGNTDTQYF.